The 22 T cell receptor beta chains below come from one sample, sequenced in a study of T-cell reconstitution after alpha-beta-depleted transplantation in children. The library targeted TCRbeta and was prepared with unique molecular identifiers. TCRdb reanalysed the PCR reads using MiXCR and keeps one entry per CDR3 protein. This sample has approximately 290,000 distinct CDR3 sequences, with more than 9% found just once. The material was peripheral blood, obtained 180 days after TCRalphabeta/CD19-depleted stem cell transplant. These receptors were obtained from a male patient aged 2 to 10 who had a stem cell transplant for chronic granulomatous disease, so the T cells may come from the graft donor.

This clonotype was observed many times. This rearrangement joins TRBV6-2 or TRBV6-3 to TRBJ1-5, with D possibly matching TRBD1 (5 bases). V dropped 1 base and J dropped 5 bases, with 12 bases sitting between them. There are 15 residues in the CDR3. CDR1 and CDR2 (germline): MNHEY, SVGEGT. DNA of the CDR3: TGTGCCAGCAGTTACTGGGGGAATCGGGATCAGCCCCAGCATTTT. Translation gives CASSYWGNRDQPQHF.

This clonotype was seen repeatedly, ten times or more. The chain employs TRBV27 and TRBJ2-7; perhaps TRBD2 as D (5 bases). The CDR3 is 15 amino acids. V was clipped by 8 bases and J by 2 bases, with 19 bases between them. The V gene's germline CDR1 is MNHEY and CDR2 SMNVEV (reference sequence). CDR3 in DNA: TGTGCCAGCTCCCAATGGGTAGCGCGGCCCTACGAGCAGTACTTC. It is translated as CASSQWVARPYEQYF.

This clonotype was seen once. A read error may be the cause here, since a much bigger clone is one base away. The genes are TRBV6-2 or TRBV6-3 and TRBJ2-1; unclear D gene. Germline CDR1 reads MNHEY; CDR2 reads SVGEGT. This CDR3 has 11 amino acids. CDR3 loop: CTSSEPNEQFF. The CDR3 region has the DNA TGTACCAGCAGCGAGCCTAATGAGCAGTTCTTC.

The table lists this clonotype with many counts. As DNA, the CDR3 is TGTGCCAGCGCTAGCGGGGGCATCACAGATACGCAGTATTTT. Residues: CASASGGITDTQYF. The chain combines TRBV28 with TRBJ2-3; 10 positions match TRBD2. J was trimmed by 2 bases and V by 8 bases; bases with no gene match: 4. This CDR3 is built from 14 residues. Germline assignment: CDR1 MDHEN and CDR2 SYDVKM.

This clonotype was seen at least ten times. The CDR3 loop is CSARDLGTNEQFF. The CDR3 bases are TGCAGTGCTAGAGATCTCGGGACAAATGAGCAGTTCTTC. The chain has TRBV20-1 and TRBJ2-1; TRBD1 is a possible D gene (6 bases). This CDR3 has 13 amino acids. V was trimmed by 0 bases and J by 7 bases, leaving 10 bases between them. Per the germline V gene, CDR1 is DFQATT and CDR2 is SNEGSKA (reference sequence).

In regard to this clonotype: This clone may be a read error of a much larger clone one base away. This chain links TRBV27 with TRBJ2-5; D may correspond to TRBD1 or TRBD2 (6 bases each). The CDR3 is 14 residues long. Germline loops: CDR1 MNHEY, CDR2 SMNVEV (reference sequence). Deletions cut 7 bases from V and 6 bases from J, with 18 bases between. This CDR3 is CASKFGGPYQTQYF. The CDR3 DNA sequence: TGTGCCAGCAAGTTTGGGGGGCCCTATCAGACCCAGTACTTC.

This clonotype was seen repeatedly, ten times or more. This sequence joins TRBV9 and TRBJ2-5; D is undetermined. V was shortened by 0 bases and J by 4 bases, with 7 bases between the two germline ends. The CDR3 extends over 13 amino acids. Germline CDR1 SGDLS, CDR2 YYNGEE. The CDR3 sequence: CASSVAQGETQYF. CDR3 coding DNA: TGTGCCAGCAGCGTAGCTCAAGGAGAGACCCAGTACTTC.

This clonotype was observed many times. CDR3 in DNA: TGCGCCAGCAGTGAGTCAAGGACATTTTTCGATGAGCAGTTCTTC. It specifies CASSESRTFFDEQFF. The chain has TRBV10-2 and TRBJ2-1, with D perhaps TRBD1 (5 bases). V was shortened by 0 bases and J by 8 bases, with 14 bases between the two germline ends. Per germline, CDR1 WSHSY and CDR2 SAAADI. The CDR3 is 15 residues long.

Ten or more counts support this clonotype. The chain employs TRBV5-5 and TRBJ2-7; D might be TRBD1 (6 bases). Germline CDR1 and CDR2: SGHKS and YYEKEE (reference sequence). The ends were cut back, 0 bases at V and 1 base at J, with 11 bases in the middle. The length of the CDR3 is 15 residues. This chain's CDR3 is CASSLGGTQSYEQYF. CDR3 coding DNA: TGTGCCAGCAGCTTGGGTGGGACACAGTCCTACGAGCAGTACTTC.

About this clonotype itself: Possible read error: a much larger clone is one base away. The chain has TRBV5-1 and TRBJ2-1; D possibly corresponds to TRBD2 (6 bases). Per the germline V gene, CDR1 is SGHRS and CDR2 is YFSETQ. This CDR3 contains 14 residues. The CDR3 region is CARSLGGVPNEQFF. The CDR3 coding sequence is TGCGCCAGAAGCTTGGGAGGAGTCCCCAATGAGCAGTTCTTC.

A word on this clonotype: Possible read error: a much larger clone is one base away. The V gene is TRBV29-1, the J gene TRBJ2-1, with D perhaps matching TRBD1 or TRBD2 (6 bases each). The ends were cut back, 3 bases at V and 6 bases at J, with 27 bases in the middle. The CDR3 length is 18 residues. Germline loops: CDR1 SQVTM, CDR2 ANQGSEA. The CDR3 DNA is TGCAGCGTTGACAGTAGGGGGGAAAAAACAAGGACCTGCAATGAGCAGTTCTTC. Residues: CSVDSRGEKTRTCNEQFF.

The V gene is TRBV12-3 or TRBV12-4, the J gene TRBJ1-5; no firm D call. The CDR3 runs 17 residues. Trimming left V 3 bases short and J 5 bases short, with 20 bases between. The CDR3 DNA reads as TGTGCCAGCAGTTTTCCGGCAGGTAATAGAAAGGATCAGCCCCAGCATTTT. Translation gives CASSFPAGNRKDQPQHF.

This clonotype was counted only a few times. V gene TRBV14 combines with J gene TRBJ2-7, with 10 bases aligning to TRBD1. Trimming cost V 0 bases and J 4 bases; bases outside gene matches: 6. The CDR3 is 16 amino acids. CDR1 and CDR2 (germline): SGHDN, FVKESK. The DNA for the CDR3 is TGTGCCAGCAGCCAAGAAATTACGGGACAGGGGTACGAGCAGTACTTC. Amino acids: CASSQEITGQGYEQYF.

This clonotype was counted at least ten times. This sequence joins TRBV20-1 and TRBJ2-3, with 7 bases fitting TRBD2. CDR3 length: 14 amino acids. CDR1 is DFQATT and CDR2 is SNEGSKA in the germline V gene (reference sequence). V shed 3 bases, J shed 2 bases, and the junction held 5 bases outside the gene matches. This chain's CDR3 is CSARDAGATDTQYF. CDR3 nucleotide sequence: TGCAGTGCTAGGGATGCGGGAGCCACAGATACGCAGTATTTT.

Turning to this clonotype: This may be a read error: a much more frequent sequence differs by one nucleotide. The rearrangement uses TRBV20-1 and TRBJ2-7; D gene ambiguous. Germline-derived CDR1 and CDR2 are DFQATT and SNEGSKA (reference sequence). CDR3 size: 12 residues. CDR3 nucleotide sequence: TGCAGTGCTAGAGCGGTCGGCTACAAGCAGTACTTC. Its protein is CSARAVGYKQYF.

This clonotype was picked up many times. A junction boundary mismatches the germline segment, possibly from a read error. V is TRBV5-5 and J is TRBJ2-1; 9 bases are shared with TRBD2. The V gene's germline CDR1 is SGHKS and CDR2 YYEKEE (reference sequence). The CDR3 length is 11 residues. As DNA, the CDR3 is TGTGCCAGCAGCTTGGGACTAGCGGCAACCTTC. This sequence encodes CASSLGLAATF.

The sample holds many counts of this clonotype. This chain joins TRBV7-8 and TRBJ1-1; D remains ambiguous. This CDR3 comprises 12 residues. Germline CDR1 reads SGHVS; CDR2 reads FQNEAQ. The V end lost 1 base, the J end lost 11 bases, and 11 bases lay between the germline ends. The CDR3 DNA follows: TGTGCCAGCAGCTTAGGTACGGGATGGGCTTTCTTT. Translated, it gives CASSLGTGWAFF.

In this sample, this clonotype turned up many times. Here the CDR3 reads CASSYLGTSGTYTDTQYF. The CDR3 coding sequence is TGTGCCAGCAGCTATCTAGGGACTAGCGGGACCTACACAGATACGCAGTATTTT. The J gene is TRBJ2-3, the V gene TRBV11-2, with 13 bases matching TRBD2. Germline V gene lookup returns CDR1 SGHAT and CDR2 FQNNGV. The CDR3 spans 18 residues. The V gene end was trimmed by 4 bases and the J gene end by 2 bases; junction bases not matched to a gene: 9.

V and J are TRBV5-1 and TRBJ2-5; 8 bases match TRBD1. Trimming at V came to 4 bases and at J to 4 bases, leaving 15 bases not matched to a gene. CDR1 and CDR2 from the germline V gene are SGHRS and YFSETQ. The CDR3 has 17 residues. The CDR3 sequence is CASSPSPTDRVRETQYF. In DNA, the CDR3 is TGCGCCAGCAGCCCATCCCCGACGGACAGGGTGAGAGAGACCCAGTACTTC.

This clonotype has more than one count but fewer than ten. Sequence at one end of the junction differs from germline and may be a read error. This chain links TRBV20-1 with TRBJ2-1; 13 bases agree with TRBD2. From germline, CDR1 is DFQATT and CDR2 SNEGSKA (reference sequence). The CDR3 runs 17 residues. The CDR3 spells CCATGLAGDVSYNEQFF. The CDR3 DNA follows: TGCTGTGCTACAGGACTAGCGGGAGACGTCTCCTACAATGAGCAGTTCTTC.

V is TRBV7-9 and J is TRBJ1-1; D gene uncertain. Deletions cut 1 base from V and 0 bases from J, with 6 bases between. The germline V gene has CDR1 SEHNR and CDR2 FQNEAQ (reference sequence). The CDR3 extends over 14 amino acids. The DNA of the CDR3 is TGTGCCAGCAGCTTAGTGGTTGTGAACACTGAAGCTTTCTTT. Its translation: CASSLVVVNTEAFF.

As regards this clonotype: Compared with germline, one end of the junction differs, possibly owing to a read error. The V call is TRBV6-5, the J call TRBJ2-1; no firm D call. From germline, CDR1 is MNHEY and CDR2 SVGAGI. The CDR3 has 16 amino acids. The CDR3 region has the DNA TGTGCCAGCAGTTACGTCGGGTGGGGATTCTACAATGTGCAGTTCTTC. It is translated as CASSYVGWGFYNVQFF.